Listed below are T cell receptor beta chains from one sample, sequenced in a study of radiotherapy plus CTLA-4 blockade in lung cancer. TCRdb keeps only in-frame clones here, not all; method: immunoSEQ multiplex PCR. The sample consists of 20,000 to 25,000 clones, around 72% of them appearing once. The sample was peripheral blood, taken from a patient treated with radiotherapy plus ipilimumab. The receptor source for this set is a human donor with non-small cell lung cancer who had stable disease on radiotherapy plus ipilimumab. Each CDR3 is given with its conserved first and last residue. The size field is filled for only some rows; it gives once, few, many or a size class.

TRBV28 - CASTLLRGRTEAFF
TRBV19 few CASSGSLSYGYTF
TRBV27 - CASSLGGYNEQFF
TRBV5-1 - CASSLAGGSSEQFF
TRBV7-2 - CASSLNSGRANEQYF
TRBV29-1 - CSVVSSESTDTQYF
TRBV13 - CASSRRKVNGPQHF
TRBV28 - CASSWTSGFYNEQFF
TRBV29-1 - CSVGGGNQPQHF
TRBV30 - CAWSGLNNEQFF
TRBV9 once CASSPPSGSPQETQYF
TRBV11-3 - CASRGQGRNEQFF
TRBV11-2 few CASSLSQGITGELFF
TRBV6-5 - CASSGLHEQYF
TRBV28 - CASSQRTGRLNTEAFF
TRBV6-5 - CASGTGGTGELFF
TRBV7-9 - CASSLVQGYYEQFF
TRBV4-1 - CASSQGVRATDTQYF
TRBV7-2 - CASSLVTGESAFF
TRBV5-5 - CASSLPEETQYF
TRBV5-1 - CASSYVSAEAGELFF
TRBV2 - CASGVPVAGKNIQYF
TRBV7-2 once CASSLGAGNNQPQHF
TRBV27 - CASSTTGVSYNEQFF
TRBV19 - CASRRQGIGELFF
TRBV21-1 - CASSKPHAGGPSGNTIYF
TRBV7-9 few CASTMPWTSGRGTGELFF
TRBV27 - CASSLEIRTDTQYF
TRBV6-1 once CASSTTGEWTEAFF
TRBV11-3 - CASSPRLGQETQYF
TRBV14 - CASSQIRGWAGTGELFF
TRBV9 - CASSPGPYTDTQYF
TRBV7-9 few CASSGQRATNEKLFF
TRBV5-6 - CASSLGGYGNTIYF
TRBV11-3 - CASSLGVNKAGELFF
TRBV19 - CASSDRAGRNTIYF
TRBV5-1 - CASSSGQGRETQYF
TRBV6-5 - CASSDRVINEKLFF
TRBV18 - CASSTQDTNTEAFF
TRBV6-6 - CASSYIAPSSYNEQFF
TRBV7-2 - CASASYTDTQYF
TRBV4-1 - CASRPSASGTTDTQYF